This TCR beta chain was identified during a study of T-cell memory formation after mild COVID-19. TCRdb reanalysed the 5' RACE reads using MiXCR and keeps one entry per CDR3 protein. The data hold 350,000 to 450,000 distinct CDR3 sequences, with 20% observed a single time. Whole-study findings and limits: Mainly in CM and EM were contracting CD4+ clones; CD8+ were in EMRA. Day 15 to 85 contractors were CD4/CD8 balanced; later expanders leaned CD4+.

Germline values: CDR1 SGHKS, CDR2 YYEKEE (reference sequence). The CDR3 has 15 residues. V was cut by 4 bases and J by 7 bases, with 17 bases left in between. Comment on this clonotype: Its antigen is currently unknown.

Sequenced sample: PBMCs or a T cell subset sorted from them (not recorded which). The clonotype comes from an adult woman who had mild COVID-19 (a few samples of this study predate the infection). Cell type and time point are not known. The gene calls are TRBV5-5 and TRBJ1-4; a possible D gene is TRBD1 (6 bases). The CDR3 sequence: CASSADPGDTEKLFF. CDR3 coding DNA: TGTGCCAGCAGCGCTGATCCAGGGGATACTGAAAAACTGTTTTTT.